This passage covers 13 T cell receptor beta chains from one sample sequenced in a study of T cell responses to AZD1222 COVID-19 vaccine. Assay used: immunoSEQ multiplex PCR; TCRdb lists only in-frame clones, some missing. Here the sample spans 95,000 to 150,000 clones, roughly nine tenths being singletons. The material sequenced was peripheral blood, taken on day 0 of AZD1222 vaccination. These receptors all stem from an adult in good health.

The gene calls are TRBV28 and TRBJ2-1; D remains ambiguous. The V gene's germline CDR1 is MDHEN and CDR2 SYDVKM. Trimming removed 7 bases at V and 7 bases at J, with 8 bases between. The CDR3 is 11 residues long. The CDR3 nucleotides are TGTGCCAGCATCCGGGTTAATGAGCAGTTCTTC. Protein sequence: CASIRVNEQFF.

This chain connects TRBV27 to TRBJ2-7, with 8 bases lining up with TRBD1. The CDR3 is made up of 16 amino acids. V was pared by 2 bases and J by 0 bases, with 6 bases of the junction left unmatched. CDR1 and CDR2 (germline): MNHEY, SMNVEV (reference sequence). The CDR3 DNA reads TGTGCCAGCAGTTTACTGGGGACAGGAAACTCCTACGAGCAGTACTTC. Translated, it gives CASSLLGTGNSYEQYF.

The chain is built from TRBV10-1 and TRBJ2-3, with 12 bases lining up with TRBD2. The CDR3 has 16 residues. Germline values: CDR1 WNHNN, CDR2 SYGVQD (reference sequence). The V segment lost 7 bases and the J segment 5 bases; nucleotides outside the gene matches: 10. The CDR3 sequence is CASTERLAGVRDTQYF. CDR3 coding DNA: TGCGCCAGCACCGAGAGACTAGCGGGAGTTCGAGATACGCAGTATTTT.

The V and J genes are TRBV9 and TRBJ1-2; 7 bases are a match to TRBD1. Germline lookup yields CDR1 SGDLS and CDR2 YYNGEE. The CDR3 spans 14 residues. The V gene end was trimmed by 0 bases and the J gene end by 8 bases; junction bases not matched to a gene: 7. The CDR3 DNA reads TGTGCCAGCAGCGTAGCTACAGGGGCAGCCGGCTACACCTTC. Protein product: CASSVATGAAGYTF.

The chain couples TRBV24-1 to TRBJ2-1; TRBD2 agrees at 10 bases. Germline values: CDR1 KGHDR, CDR2 SFDVKD. This CDR3 has 14 amino acids. V shed 10 bases, J shed 8 bases, and the junction held 10 bases outside the gene matches. DNA of the CDR3: TGTGCCACTAAAAGAGCGGGAGGGCCTGATGAGCAGTTCTTC. This codes for CATKRAGGPDEQFF.

J is TRBJ2-3 and V is TRBV11-3; 8 bases align to TRBD1. The germline CDR1 and CDR2 sequences are SGHNT and YENEEA. The CDR3 contains 17 residues. V lost 0 bases and J lost 7; bases outside the gene matches: 12. DNA for the CDR3: TGTGCCAGCAGCTTAGAGGACAGGGCCGAACCCAGGAATACGCAGTATTTT. Its translation: CASSLEDRAEPRNTQYF.

This rearrangement joins TRBV30 to TRBJ1-6, with TRBD1 as a possible D gene (5 bases). The germline V gene encodes CDR1 GTSNPN and CDR2 SVGIG (reference sequence). The germline V and J ends were trimmed by 2 bases and 0 bases, with 11 bases remaining between them. The CDR3 totals 16 residues. In DNA form, the CDR3 reads TGTGCCTGGAGTTTTTCGGGGGGCTCCTATAATTCACCCCTCCACTTT. Residues: CAWSFSGGSYNSPLHF.

This clone came up once. The rearrangement links TRBV5-1 to TRBJ1-6; D call uncertain. The CDR3 runs 19 residues. Germline-derived CDR1 and CDR2 are SGHRS and YFSETQ. Trimming stripped 0 bases from V and 5 bases from J, with 21 bases between. The CDR3 DNA reads TGCGCCAGCAGCTTGGTATTGTCCGGGAGTGCCCGAGATAATTCACCCCTCCACTTT. It yields the protein CASSLVLSGSARDNSPLHF. Full variable domain (remainder filled in from reference TRBV5-1 and TRBJ1-6): KAGVTQTPRYLIKTRGQQVTLSCSPISGHRSVSWYQQTPGQGLQFLFEYFSETQRNKGNFPGRFSGRQFSNSRSEMNVSTLELGDSALYLCASSLVLSGSARDNSPLHFGNGTRLTVT.

J is TRBJ2-5 and V is TRBV15; possibly TRBD1 for D (5 bases). The CDR3 runs to 15 residues. V was clipped by 5 bases and J by 1 base, with 14 bases between them. Germline V CDR1 and CDR2: LNHNV, YYDKDF (reference sequence). The CDR3, as DNA: TGTGCCACCAGCTTCCAGTGGACACCCCAAGAGACCCAGTACTTC. Encoded protein: CATSFQWTPQETQYF.

J is TRBJ2-1 and V is TRBV5-6, with 9 bases matching TRBD2. Unmatched junction bases numbered 12, after V lost 4 bases and J lost 1 base. The CDR3 runs 18 residues. Germline V lookup: CDR1 SGHDT, CDR2 YYEEEE. The CDR3 DNA reads TGTGCCAGCAGCCGGGGTTTTGTTAGCGGGAGTTCCTACAATGAGCAGTTCTTC. It translates to CASSRGFVSGSSYNEQFF.

V gene TRBV15 combines with J gene TRBJ1-2, with 9 nucleotides matching TRBD1. Germline V CDR1 and CDR2: LNHNV, YYDKDF (reference sequence). The CDR3 consists of 17 residues. V lost 1 base to trimming and J lost 4 bases; unmatched junction nucleotides: 10. CDR3 coding DNA: TGTGCCACCAGCAGAGTTTTAGGGGGGACAGGGTCCTATGGCTACACCTTC. This encodes CATSRVLGGTGSYGYTF.

The chain carries TRBV3-1 (or the pseudogene TRBV3-2) and TRBJ1-1; D is possibly TRBD1 (6 bases). The V end was cut by 3 bases, the J end by 10 bases, with 15 bases between. Germline CDR1 reads LGHDT; CDR2 reads YNNKEL (reference sequence). This CDR3 has 13 residues. CDR3 residues: CASSQETIRGAFF. Written as DNA, the CDR3 is TGTGCCAGCAGCCAGGAGACGATCAGGGGAGCTTTCTTT.

The V and J genes are TRBV5-6 and TRBJ1-4, with 9 nucleotides matching TRBD1. Trimming took 3 bases from V and 8 from J; bases not matched to a gene: 5. CDR3 length equals 14 residues. Germline CDR1 reads SGHDT; CDR2 reads YYEEEE. This CDR3 reads CASSSGTGQEKLFF. The CDR3 DNA is TGTGCCAGCAGCTCCGGGACAGGGCAAGAAAAACTGTTTTTT. Supplemented by reference TRBV5-6 and TRBJ1-4, the full variable domain reads DAGVTQSPTHLIKTRGQQVTLRCSPKSGHDTVSWYQQALGQGPQFIFQYYEEEERQRGNFPDRFSGHQFPNYSSELNVNALLLGDSALYLCASSSGTGQEKLFFGSGTQLSVL.